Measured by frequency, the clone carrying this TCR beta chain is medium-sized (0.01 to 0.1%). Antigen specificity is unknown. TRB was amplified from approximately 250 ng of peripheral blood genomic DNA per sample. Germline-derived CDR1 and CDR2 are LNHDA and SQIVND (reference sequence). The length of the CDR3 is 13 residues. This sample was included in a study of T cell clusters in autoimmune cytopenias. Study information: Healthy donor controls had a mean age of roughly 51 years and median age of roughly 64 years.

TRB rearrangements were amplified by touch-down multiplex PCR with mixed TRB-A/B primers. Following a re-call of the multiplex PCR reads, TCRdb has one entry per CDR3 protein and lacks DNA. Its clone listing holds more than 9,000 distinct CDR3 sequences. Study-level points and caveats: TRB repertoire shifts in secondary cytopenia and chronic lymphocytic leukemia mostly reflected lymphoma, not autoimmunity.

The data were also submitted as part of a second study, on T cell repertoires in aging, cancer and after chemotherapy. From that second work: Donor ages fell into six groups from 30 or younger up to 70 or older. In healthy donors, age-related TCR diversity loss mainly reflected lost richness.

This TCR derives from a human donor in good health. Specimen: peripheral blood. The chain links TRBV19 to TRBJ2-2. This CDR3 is CASRVIHTGELFF.